Sequencing of this T cell receptor (beta chain) was carried out in a study of blood T cell repertoires in COVID-19. The method was immunoSEQ multiplex PCR; TCRdb's version includes in-frame clones alone and lacks a portion of them. The sample lists roughly 260,000 clones, just over 90% occurring once. Symptom resolution, clearance, or two negative PCRs marked donors in Cohort 3 as recovered. The CDR3 covers 15 residues. Per the germline V gene, CDR1 is MDHEN and CDR2 is SYDVKM. Trimming stripped 4 bases from V and 4 bases from J, with 14 bases between. The source is a woman aged 18-29 years who had recovered from COVID-19. V gene TRBV28 combines with J gene TRBJ1-5, with D possibly matching TRBD1 (5 bases). The sequencing input was PBMCs or T cells enriched from blood (not recorded which). For the CDR3, the DNA is TGTGCCAGCAGTTCCAGGGTTAGAAGGAATCAGCCCCAGCATTTT. This sequence encodes CASSSRVRRNQPQHF.